This note documents a single TCR beta chain sequence. The genomic DNA of each subset was split evenly across several immunoSEQ plates. TCRdb keeps only in-frame clones here, not all; method: immunoSEQ multiplex PCR. The table shows some 700,000 clones, with roughly 87% occurring only once. This entry belongs to a study of shared clonotypes between healthy human individuals. Study-wide background: The donors, two women and a few men, were aged 18 to 49.

CDR3 length: 16 amino acids. Germline CDR1 MGHDK, CDR2 SYGVNS. V lost 1 base to trimming and J lost 0 bases, with 12 bases between them. The sample consisted of memory CD8+ T cells from PBMCs. Subset of the sample: CD45RO+ cells pooled with CCR7-negative TemRA cells. The sequence derives from a man aged 18 to 30 in good health. Some clones in this sample may be carry-over from other donors' samples. This chain links TRBV25-1 with TRBJ1-2; D remains ambiguous. The CDR3 region has the DNA TGTGCCAGCAGTGAATCCGCCCTCGATACTAACTATGGCTACACCTTC. Encoded protein: CASSESALDTNYGYTF.